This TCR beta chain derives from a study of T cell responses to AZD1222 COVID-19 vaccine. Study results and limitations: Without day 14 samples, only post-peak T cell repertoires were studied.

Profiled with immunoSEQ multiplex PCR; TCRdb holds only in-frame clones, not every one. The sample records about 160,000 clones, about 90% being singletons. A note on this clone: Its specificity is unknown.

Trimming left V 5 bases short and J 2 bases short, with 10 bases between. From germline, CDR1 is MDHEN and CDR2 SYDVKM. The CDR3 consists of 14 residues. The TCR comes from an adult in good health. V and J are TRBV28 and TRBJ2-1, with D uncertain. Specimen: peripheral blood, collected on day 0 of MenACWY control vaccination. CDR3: CASSRLDPYNEQFF. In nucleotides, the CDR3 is TGTGCCAGCAGTCGACTTGATCCCTACAATGAGCAGTTCTTC.